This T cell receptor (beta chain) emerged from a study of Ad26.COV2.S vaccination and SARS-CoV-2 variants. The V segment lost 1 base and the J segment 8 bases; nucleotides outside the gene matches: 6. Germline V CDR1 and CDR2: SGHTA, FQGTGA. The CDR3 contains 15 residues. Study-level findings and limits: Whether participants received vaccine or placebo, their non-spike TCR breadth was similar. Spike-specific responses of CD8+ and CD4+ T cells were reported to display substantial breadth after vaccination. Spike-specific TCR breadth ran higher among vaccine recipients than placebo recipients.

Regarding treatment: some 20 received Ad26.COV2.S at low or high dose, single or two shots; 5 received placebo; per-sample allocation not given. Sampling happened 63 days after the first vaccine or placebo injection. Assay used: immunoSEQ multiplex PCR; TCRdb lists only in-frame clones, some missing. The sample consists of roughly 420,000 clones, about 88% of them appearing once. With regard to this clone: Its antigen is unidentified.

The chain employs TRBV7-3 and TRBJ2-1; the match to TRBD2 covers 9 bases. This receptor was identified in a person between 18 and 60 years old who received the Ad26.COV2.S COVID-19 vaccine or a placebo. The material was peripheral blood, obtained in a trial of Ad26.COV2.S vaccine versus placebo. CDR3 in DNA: TGTGCCAGCAGCTTAATTCGCGGGAGGGTCCATGAGCAGTTCTTC. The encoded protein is CASSLIRGRVHEQFF.